The 15 T cell receptor beta chains in this list originate from one sample, sequenced in a study of blood T cell repertoires in COVID-19. Using immunoSEQ multiplex PCR, the repertoire was profiled, and TCRdb retains in-frame clones only, with some absent. The table lists some 400,000 clones, just under 90% of them singletons. Input material: PBMCs or T cells enriched from blood (not recorded which). These receptors were taken from a woman aged 25-40 years who had recovered from COVID-19.

The chain combines TRBV7-2 with TRBJ2-5; TRBD1 matches at 10 bases. Germline V gene data show CDR1 as SGHTA and CDR2 as FQGNSA. The CDR3 runs to 15 residues. V dropped 2 bases and J dropped 4; count of bases not matched to a gene: 4. CDR3 nucleotides: TGTGCCAGCAGCTTATTGAGACAGGGGGCAGAGACCCAGTACTTC. This codes for CASSLLRQGAETQYF.

This chain joins TRBV6-6 and TRBJ1-1; D perhaps matches TRBD1 (5 bases). CDR1 is MNHNY and CDR2 is SVGAGI in the germline V gene (reference sequence). The CDR3 runs 15 residues. Trimming took 8 bases from V and 10 from J, leaving 26 bases between them. For the CDR3, the DNA is TGTGCCAGCGGCGTGGGGCTGCGGACAAATTTGGGAGCTTTCTTT. It translates to CASGVGLRTNLGAFF.

This chain connects TRBV23-1 to TRBJ1-3; no reliable D call. TRBV23-1 is annotated as an ORF whose role is uncertain. The CDR3 sequence is 20 residues long. V lost 4 bases and J 3 bases, leaving 28 bases between the germline ends. The CDR3 DNA is TGCGCCAGCAGTCCGCCCCCCCTCATTACCAAAGCCCCCTTTGGAAACACCATATATTTT. Encoded protein: CASSPPPLITKAPFGNTIYF.

As for this clone: Other DNA variants within this sample encode the same CDR3. This chain joins TRBV27 and TRBJ2-3; 8 nucleotides match TRBD1. The CDR3 has 14 amino acids. From germline, CDR1 is MNHEY and CDR2 SMNVEV (reference sequence). J was trimmed by 1 base and V by 4 bases; bases with no gene match: 1. CDR3 in amino acids: CASSSGQGTDTQYF. CDR3 sequence (DNA): TGTGCCAGCAGTTCGGGACAGGGCACAGATACGCAGTATTTT.

V gene TRBV12-3 or TRBV12-4 combines with J gene TRBJ1-1; D ambiguous. The CDR3 consists of 13 residues. V was shortened by 2 bases and J by 11 bases, with 15 bases between the two germline ends. The CDR3 spells CASSLSRGGEAFF. The DNA of the CDR3 is TGTGCCAGCAGTTTAAGTCGCGGCGGGGAGGCTTTCTTT.

This rearrangement joins TRBV3-1 (or the pseudogene TRBV3-2) to TRBJ2-3, with TRBD2 matching over 9 bases. Germline V gene sequence: CDR1 LGHDT, CDR2 YNNKEL (reference sequence). After removal of 0 bases from V and 11 bases from J, the junction contained 9 bases not matched to a gene. The CDR3 is made up of 15 amino acids. The CDR3 DNA sequence: TGTGCCAGCAGCCAAGAAGTAGCGGGGGTTTTGGGGCAGTATTTT. Residues: CASSQEVAGVLGQYF.

The chain uses TRBV2 and TRBJ1-6; TRBD1 matches 7 bases. The CDR3 is 14 amino acids. V lost 5 bases to trimming and J lost 10 bases; unmatched junction nucleotides: 8. Germline CDR1 and CDR2: SNHLY and FYNNEI. In DNA form, the CDR3 reads TGTGCCAGCAGTTTGGACAGGATTCGATCACCCCTCCACTTT. As protein: CASSLDRIRSPLHF.

This clone was found once. Mismatch with germline at one junction end may stem from a read error. The chain is built from TRBV19 and TRBJ2-2; the D is unclear. The CDR3 has 14 residues. Germline V CDR1 and CDR2: LNHDA, SQIVND (reference sequence). The CDR3 nucleotides are TGTGCCAGTAGGATAGGCCCGTCGGTCGGGGAGCTGTTTTTT. This encodes CASRIGPSVGELFF.

The genes are TRBV28 and TRBJ2-7, with TRBD2 matching 10 bases. Trimming removed 6 bases from V and 7 bases from J; junction bases left unmatched: 12. The CDR3 is 15 amino acids. Per the germline V gene, CDR1 is MDHEN and CDR2 is SYDVKM. The CDR3 DNA sequence: TGTGCCAGCAGCCCCACGCTAGCGGGAGCGAAGGAGCAGTACTTC. Encoded protein: CASSPTLAGAKEQYF.

The V and J genes are TRBV7-2 and TRBJ1-6; TRBD1 matches 7 bases. Germline V gene data show CDR1 as SGHTA and CDR2 as FQGNSA. V shed 2 bases, J shed 9 bases, and the junction held 7 bases outside the gene matches. This CDR3 spans 15 amino acids. Here the CDR3 DNA reads TGTGCCAGCAGCTTATACGCGACAGGGATTTCACCCCTCCACTTT. This gives the protein CASSLYATGISPLHF.

The chain joins TRBV5-1 to TRBJ1-3, with 7 bases lining up with TRBD1. The length of the CDR3 is 15 residues. J was trimmed by 2 bases and V by 4 bases; bases with no gene match: 6. Germline values: CDR1 SGHRS, CDR2 YFSETQ. This CDR3 is CASSRQGDPGNTIYF. The CDR3 DNA follows: TGCGCCAGCAGCAGGCAGGGGGACCCTGGAAACACCATATATTTT.

The V and J genes are TRBV10-1 and TRBJ1-2; 7 bases map to TRBD1. CDR3 length equals 14 residues. Germline V gives CDR1 WNHNN, CDR2 SYGVQD (reference sequence). V dropped 6 bases and J dropped 7; count of bases not matched to a gene: 11. The CDR3 loop reads CASRTPPNRGGYTF. CDR3 in DNA: TGCGCCAGCAGGACCCCTCCGAACAGGGGTGGCTACACCTTC.

This clone was counted a single time. The chain is built from TRBV9 and TRBJ1-1; D ambiguous. V was pared by 4 bases and J by 6 bases, with 10 bases between. Germline lookup yields CDR1 SGDLS and CDR2 YYNGEE. CDR3 length equals 12 residues. CDR3 amino acids: CASSPPGAEAFF. The CDR3 bases are TGTGCCAGCAGCCCCCCCGGGGCTGAAGCTTTCTTT.

The rearrangement uses TRBV19 and TRBJ2-1, with 7 nucleotides matching TRBD2. This CDR3 spans 16 amino acids. The V gene's germline CDR1 is LNHDA and CDR2 SQIVND (reference sequence). Trimming removed 2 bases from V and 7 bases from J; junction bases left unmatched: 11. CDR3 sequence (DNA): TGTGCCAGTAGTATAAAAGGGGTCGGGGGGTTTAATGAGCAGTTCTTC. Encoded protein: CASSIKGVGGFNEQFF.

The chain joins TRBV6-5 to TRBJ2-7, with 8 bases fitting TRBD1. The junction had 13 bases not matched to a gene; V was cut back by 3 bases and J by 6 bases. Germline V gene data show CDR1 as MNHEY and CDR2 as SVGAGI. CDR3 length: 16 amino acids. CDR3 DNA: TGTGCCAGCAGTTATTTGGGCGGACAGGGTCACAGCGAGCAGTACTTC. It yields the protein CASSYLGGQGHSEQYF.